The sequence of this TCR beta chain was determined in a study of Ad26.COV2.S vaccination and SARS-CoV-2 variants. The overall study: Participants got Ad26.COV2.S intramuscularly, once or twice 56 days apart.

Treatment denoted: 15 to 20 received Ad26.COV2.S at low or high dose, single or two shots; 5 received placebo; per-sample allocation not given. Specimens were obtained on day 63 following the first vaccine or placebo injection. The table came from immunoSEQ multiplex PCR; TCRdb's copy has only in-frame clones and leaves some out. The sample lists hundreds of thousands of clones, roughly 89% occurring once. This clonotype was obtained from a person between 18 and 60 years old who received the Ad26.COV2.S COVID-19 vaccine or a placebo. Sequencing was performed on peripheral blood, taken in a trial of Ad26.COV2.S vaccine versus placebo.

This CDR3 reads CATSDLDRTRVWAQYF. CDR3 coding DNA: TGTGCCACCAGTGATTTGGACAGGACCAGGGTGTGGGCCCAGTACTTC. V and J are TRBV24-1 and TRBJ2-5; a possible D gene is TRBD1 (6 bases). The V end lost 0 bases, the J end lost 9 bases, and 19 bases lay between the germline ends. This CDR3 has 16 amino acids. The germline CDR1 and CDR2 sequences are KGHDR and SFDVKD.